This T cell receptor (beta chain) was sequenced for a study of early T cells in non-severe SARS-CoV-2 infection. TCRdb analysed the 5' RACE reads with MiXCR anew, one entry per CDR3 protein. Here the sample spans 45,000 to 50,000 distinct CDR3 sequences, around 6.5% being singletons. Many counts were recorded for this clonotype. The sequence came from an adult who was a healthcare worker with PCR-confirmed SARS-CoV-2 infection or an uninfected control (not recorded which). The sample consisted of whole blood, taken at baseline.

Here the CDR3 reads CASTQSTGNTGELFF. CDR3 DNA: TGTGCCAGCACCCAATCGACAGGAAACACCGGGGAGCTGTTTTTT. The chain couples TRBV2 to TRBJ2-2; D perhaps matches TRBD1 (6 bases). Germline V gives CDR1 SNHLY, CDR2 FYNNEI. The CDR3 totals 15 residues. The V end lost 7 bases, the J end lost 2 bases, and 14 bases lay between the germline ends.